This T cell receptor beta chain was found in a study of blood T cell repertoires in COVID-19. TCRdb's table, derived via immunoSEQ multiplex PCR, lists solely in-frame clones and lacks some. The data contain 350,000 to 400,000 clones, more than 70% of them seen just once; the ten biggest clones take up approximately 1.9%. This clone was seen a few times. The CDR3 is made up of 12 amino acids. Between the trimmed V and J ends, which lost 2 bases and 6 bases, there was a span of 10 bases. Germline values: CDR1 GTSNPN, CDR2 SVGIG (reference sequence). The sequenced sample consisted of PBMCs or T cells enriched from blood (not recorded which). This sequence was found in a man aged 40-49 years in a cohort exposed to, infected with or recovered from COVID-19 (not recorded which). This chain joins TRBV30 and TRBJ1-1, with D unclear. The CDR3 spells CAWSRLVPEAFF. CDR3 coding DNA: TGTGCCTGGAGTCGTTTAGTTCCTGAAGCTTTCTTT.